The clone carrying this TCR beta chain was recorded only once. Its antigen is not identified. V lost 6 bases and J lost 2, with 17 bases in between. Germline values: CDR1 SNHLY, CDR2 FYNNEI. CDR3 length equals 16 residues. Profiled with immunoSEQ multiplex PCR; TCRdb holds only in-frame clones, not every one. The sample has 20,000 or so clones, over 70% seen once. The record originates from a study of somatic mutations in cytotoxic T cells in rheumatoid arthritis. Study-level points and caveats: Clonality of CD8+ cells rose with age in rheumatoid arthritis patients but not healthy controls.

Sequencing used CD8+ T cells sorted from blood. The gene calls are TRBV2 and TRBJ2-1; a possible D gene is TRBD2 (6 bases). This TCR was sampled from a woman aged 45 to 65 in good health. The CDR3 here is CASSDGAGNPYNEQFF. The CDR3 DNA reads TGTGCCAGCAGCGACGGAGCGGGTAATCCCTACAATGAGCAGTTCTTC.